This T cell receptor (beta chain) was sequenced for a study of cytomegalovirus exposure and HLA in healthy donors. Overall study results and limits: According to reports, the classifier identified cytomegalovirus status with high specificity and sensitivity. Using a false discovery rate of 0.05, a later analysis showed that 15,000 to 20,000 TCR beta sequences were associated with HLA alleles. Earlier analysis looked at TCR beta V segments, and most were productive about 87% or about 30% of the time.

The V gene lost 4 bases and the J gene lost 4 bases, with 13 bases spanning the gap. Germline V gene sequence: CDR1 SGHDN, CDR2 FVKESK. There are 15 residues in the CDR3. Concerning this clone itself: The antigen is not known.

60 Vbeta and 13 Jbeta primers were used in PCR. The method was immunoSEQ multiplex PCR; TCRdb's version includes in-frame clones alone and lacks a portion of them. The profile shows about 130,000 clones, less than 85% of them singletons. The chain couples TRBV14 to TRBJ2-2; D gene unclear. This sequence was found in a man aged 18 to 30 in good health and CMV-seropositive. The sample taken for sequencing was PBMCs. The CDR3 DNA sequence: TGTGCCAGCAGCCCTGGATTGGGCGCCACCGGGGAGCTGTTTTTT. Its protein is CASSPGLGATGELFF.